Listed here are 29 T cell receptor beta chains from one sample, sequenced in a study of control samples from healthy donors and cancer patients. Measured with immunoSEQ multiplex PCR; TCRdb has only the in-frame clones, and not every one. The table has more than 60,000 clones, around 86% seen once. The sequenced material came from PBMCs. The receptors derive from a woman in her forties or fifties with colorectal cancer.

The chain recombines TRBV29-1 with TRBJ1-2; TRBD1 aligns across 9 bases. This CDR3 region has 14 residues. J was trimmed by 4 bases and V by 5 bases; bases with no gene match: 8. Germline lookup yields CDR1 SQVTM and CDR2 ANQGSEA. CDR3 sequence (DNA): TGCAGCGTTCAGCGGGACAGGGCCATCTATGGCTACACCTTC. Protein: CSVQRDRAIYGYTF.

The J gene is TRBJ1-1, the V gene TRBV7-7, with TRBD1 as a possible D gene (5 bases). Germline V lookup: CDR1 SSHAT, CDR2 FNYEAQ (reference sequence). Trimming removed 4 bases from V and 5 bases from J, with 23 bases in between. The CDR3 covers 17 residues. CDR3 sequence reads: CASSSDGGETGRTEAFF. CDR3 DNA: TGTGCCAGCAGCTCCGACGGAGGGGAAACGGGCAGGACTGAAGCTTTCTTT.

The sample holds one count of this clone. The genes are TRBV5-6 and TRBJ1-1; no firm D call. The CDR3 sequence is 14 residues long. Germline V lookup: CDR1 SGHDT, CDR2 YYEEEE. With 4 bases removed from V and 3 bases from J, the gap between germline ends came to 13 bases. The chain's CDR3 is CASSPDGYYTEAFF. CDR3 coding DNA: TGTGCCAGCAGCCCGGACGGATACTACACTGAAGCTTTCTTT.

V and J are TRBV7-2 and TRBJ2-3; TRBD2 matches 10 bases. Germline-derived CDR1 and CDR2 are SGHTA and FQGNSA. Trimming took 1 base from V and 1 from J; bases not matched to a gene: 5. The CDR3 length is 17 residues. The CDR3 bases are TGTGCCAGCAGCTTAGGGGCCCTAGCGGGGGGCACAGATACGCAGTATTTT. Protein: CASSLGALAGGTDTQYF.

CDR3 residues: CASSLGRTGLNTEAFF. In nucleotides, the CDR3 is TGTGCCAGCAGCTTAGGAAGGACAGGGTTGAACACTGAAGCTTTCTTT. The chain recombines TRBV11-1 with TRBJ1-1, with 8 nucleotides matching TRBD1. There are 16 residues in the CDR3. V was clipped by 1 base and J by 0 bases; unmatched bases: 4. The germline gives CDR1 SGHAT, CDR2 FQDESV (reference sequence). Variable domain in full (rest from reference TRBV11-1 and TRBJ1-1): EAEVAQSPRYKITEKSQAVAFWCDPISGHATLYWYRQILGQGPELLVQFQDESVVDDSQLPKDRFSAERLKGVDSTLKIQPAELGDSAMYLCASSLGRTGLNTEAFFGQGTRLTVV.

The rearrangement links TRBV5-1 to TRBJ2-7; no clear D. Germline V gene data show CDR1 as SGHRS and CDR2 as YFSETQ. The CDR3 totals 13 residues. Trimming left V 0 bases short and J 5 bases short, with 9 bases between. In nucleotides, the CDR3 is TGCGCCAGCAGCTTGGATCGCCCGGACGAGCAGTACGTC. Its translation is CASSLDRPDEQYV.

The V and J genes are TRBV7-2 and TRBJ2-2; 8 nucleotides align to TRBD2. This CDR3 is built from 15 residues. Per the germline V gene, CDR1 is SGHTA and CDR2 is FQGNSA. V gave up 1 base and J gave up 6 bases; unmatched junction bases: 4. The CDR3 here is CASSLVGGASGELFF. The CDR3 DNA is TGTGCCAGCAGCTTAGTCGGGGGGGCTTCCGGGGAGCTGTTTTTT.

The chain uses TRBV4-2 and TRBJ2-2, with 7 bases matching TRBD2. In germline, CDR1 is LGHNA, CDR2 YNFKEQ. This CDR3 has 16 amino acids. The trim removed 4 bases at V and 0 bases at J, leaving 5 bases unmatched. The CDR3 DNA reads as TGTGCCAGCAGCCCATATGGGGGGGCGAACACCGGGGAGCTGTTTTTT. Its protein product is CASSPYGGANTGELFF.

The V and J genes are TRBV6-1 and TRBJ2-7; TRBD1 might be the D (5 bases). CDR3 length: 15 residues. V lost 0 bases and J lost 2, with 11 bases in between. Germline CDR1 is MNHNS and CDR2 is SASEGT. DNA for the CDR3: TGTGCCAGCAGTGAAGCGCCACAGGTGACCTACGAGCAGTACGTC. Its protein product is CASSEAPQVTYEQYV.

The rearrangement links TRBV7-2 to TRBJ1-1, with a tentative D call TRBD1 (5 bases). With 4 bases removed from V and 0 bases from J, the gap between germline ends came to 15 bases. The germline CDR1 and CDR2 sequences are SGHTA and FQGNSA. The CDR3 sequence is 16 residues long. The DNA of the CDR3 is TGTGCCAGCAGCTGGGGCAGGAGGGGCATGAACACTGAAGCTTTCTTT. Its protein product is CASSWGRRGMNTEAFF. Full variable domain (outside the CDR3, taken from reference TRBV7-2 and TRBJ1-1): GAGVSQSPSNKVTEKGKDVELRCDPISGHTALYWYRQSLGQGLEFLIYFQGNSAPDKSGLPSDRFSAERTGGSVSTLTIQRTQQEDSAVYLCASSWGRRGMNTEAFFGQGTRLTVV.

The chain is built from TRBV4-1 and TRBJ1-6; weak D call: TRBD1 (6 bases). The V end lost 5 bases, the J end lost 6 bases, and 14 bases lay between the germline ends. Germline CDR1 MGHRA, CDR2 YSYEKL. The CDR3 contains 15 residues. CDR3 bases: TGCGCCAGCAGCGAGTCCGGGACATTTAATTCACCCCTCCACTTT. Translation: CASSESGTFNSPLHF.

CDR3 nucleotides: TGTGCCAGCTCATCCAGACAGGGAAGCTCCTACAATGAGCAGTTCTTC. This codes for CASSSRQGSSYNEQFF. The chain joins TRBV18 to TRBJ2-1, with 7 bases identical to TRBD1. Looked up from germline, CDR1 is KGHSH and CDR2 is LQKENI. The V gene end was trimmed by 5 bases and the J gene end by 0 bases; junction bases not matched to a gene: 7. The CDR3 is 16 residues long.

The V call is TRBV19, the J call TRBJ1-3, with TRBD1 as a possible D gene (6 bases). Germline loops: CDR1 LNHDA, CDR2 SQIVND (reference sequence). The CDR3 consists of 15 residues. Trimming removed 6 bases at V and 0 bases at J, with 12 bases between. Here the CDR3 DNA reads TGTGCCAGTAGGCCGGGACATAGCTCTGGAAACACCATATATTTT. It encodes CASRPGHSSGNTIYF.

V and J are TRBV5-1 and TRBJ2-1; 10 bases line up with TRBD2. The ends lost 1 base at V and 3 bases at J; junction bases unmatched: 4. In germline, CDR1 is SGHRS, CDR2 YFSETQ. This CDR3 region has 16 residues. CDR3 in amino acids: CASSLHSSGGYNEQFF. The CDR3 nucleotides are TGCGCCAGCAGCTTGCACTCTAGCGGGGGCTACAATGAGCAGTTCTTC.

The rearrangement uses TRBV10-1 and TRBJ2-2, with 9 nucleotides matching TRBD1. V dropped 5 bases and J dropped 7; count of bases not matched to a gene: 5. CDR1 WNHNN and CDR2 SYGVQD come from the germline V gene (reference sequence). The CDR3 loop spans 14 amino acids. This CDR3 is CASSYRGLDGELFF. CDR3 DNA sequence: TGCGCCAGCAGTTACAGGGGGCTGGACGGGGAGCTGTTTTTT.

This chain uses TRBV24-1 with TRBJ2-5; possibly TRBD1 for D (5 bases). V lost 6 bases, J lost 5 bases, and 15 bases lay in between. This CDR3 has 14 amino acids. CDR1 and CDR2 (germline): KGHDR, SFDVKD. The chain's CDR3 is CATSKAGSSETQYF. For the CDR3, the DNA is TGTGCCACCAGTAAAGCAGGGTCGAGCGAGACCCAGTACTTC.

The chain links TRBV6-2 or TRBV6-3 to TRBJ1-4; TRBD1 matches 9 bases. Germline CDR1 reads MNHEY; CDR2 reads SVGEGT. Trimming cost V 7 bases and J 7 bases; bases outside gene matches: 7. There are 14 residues in the CDR3. The CDR3 nucleotides read TGTGCCAGCACCCCAGGACAGGGGACTGAAAAACTGTTTTTT. Residues: CASTPGQGTEKLFF.

V usage is TRBV4-1 and J usage is TRBJ2-2; 7 bases fit TRBD1. Germline CDR1 MGHRA, CDR2 YSYEKL. Germline trimming cut 3 bases from V and 1 base from J; bases unmatched to any gene: 2. The CDR3 sequence is 15 residues long. DNA for the CDR3: TGCGCCAGCAGCCAGGGACAGAAGAACACCGGGGAGCTGTTTTTT. It yields the protein CASSQGQKNTGELFF.

V is TRBV2 and J is TRBJ1-4; 8 positions agree with TRBD1. This CDR3 contains 16 residues. The germline CDR1 and CDR2 sequences are SNHLY and FYNNEI. Germline trimming cut 3 bases from V and 0 bases from J; bases unmatched to any gene: 3. CDR3 region: CASSEDRAATNEKLFF. The CDR3 nucleotides are TGTGCCAGCAGTGAGGACAGGGCCGCAACTAATGAAAAACTGTTTTTT.

Here the CDR3 reads CASSWETGTSSYNSPLHF. In DNA, the CDR3 is TGTGCCAGCAGCTGGGAGACAGGGACTAGCTCCTATAATTCACCCCTCCACTTT. V gene TRBV7-8 combines with J gene TRBJ1-6, with TRBD1 matching 7 bases. V dropped 4 bases and J dropped 0; count of bases not matched to a gene: 9. Germline V gives CDR1 SGHVS, CDR2 FQNEAQ. The CDR3 consists of 18 residues.

V and J are TRBV9 and TRBJ1-2, with D perhaps matching TRBD1 (5 bases). Germline-derived CDR1 and CDR2 are SGDLS and YYNGEE. The V end lost 3 bases, the J end lost 7 bases, and 13 bases lay between the germline ends. This CDR3 contains 13 residues. The CDR3 DNA follows: TGTGCCAGCAGCGACCCGGGGGAGGTTGGCTACACCTTC. Protein product: CASSDPGEVGYTF. The complete variable domain, with remaining parts taken from reference TRBV9 and TRBJ1-2, reads DSGVTQTPKHLITATGQRVTLRCSPRSGDLSVYWYQQSLDQGLQFLIQYYNGEERAKGNILERFSAQQFPDLHSELNLSSLELGDSALYFCASSDPGEVGYTFGSGTRLTVV.

The chain carries TRBV2 and TRBJ2-1, with D perhaps TRBD1 (5 bases). This CDR3 comprises 11 residues. The germline V gene has CDR1 SNHLY and CDR2 FYNNEI. Trimming removed 6 bases at V and 10 bases at J, with 10 bases between. The CDR3 DNA reads as TGTGCCAGCAGCCCCCCAGGGGAGCAGTTCTTC. The encoded protein is CASSPPGEQFF.

The rearrangement joins TRBV19 to TRBJ2-2; either TRBD1 or TRBD2 may supply D (5 bases each). The CDR3 has 15 residues. Germline V gives CDR1 LNHDA, CDR2 SQIVND (reference sequence). The ends were cut back, 3 bases at V and 7 bases at J, with 15 bases in the middle. CDR3 amino acids: CASSIGQGEGGELFF. The CDR3 DNA follows: TGTGCCAGTAGTATTGGGCAGGGTGAGGGCGGGGAGCTGTTTTTT.

The gene calls are TRBV30 and TRBJ1-3; D unresolved. CDR1 GTSNPN and CDR2 SVGIG come from the germline V gene (reference sequence). The V end lost 8 bases, the J end lost 4 bases, and 15 bases lay between the germline ends. The CDR3 sequence is 13 residues long. The CDR3 bases are TGTGCCGCGGGAGGAAATAGGGGAAACACCATATATTTT. It translates to CAAGGNRGNTIYF. Using reference TRBV30 and TRBJ1-3 for the parts outside the CDR3, the full variable domain is SQTIHQWPATLVQPVGSPLSLECTVEGTSNPNLYWYRQAAGRGLQLLFYSVGIGQISSEVPQNLSASRPQDRQFILSSKKLLLSDSGFYLCAAGGNRGNTIYFGEGSWLTVV.

This sequence joins TRBV15 and TRBJ1-4; 7 bases map to TRBD1. The CDR3 runs to 16 residues. CDR1 is LNHNV, CDR2 YYDKDF, per germline (reference sequence). Losses at the gene ends were 1 base for V and 3 bases for J; bases not matched to a gene: 5. In nucleotides, the CDR3 is TGTGCCACCAGCAGAGCGTCAGGACAGGCTAATGAAAAACTGTTTTTT. Translated, it gives CATSRASGQANEKLFF.

The V call is TRBV19, the J call TRBJ2-1; D is unclear. Germline lookup yields CDR1 LNHDA and CDR2 SQIVND (reference sequence). V was pared by 3 bases and J by 5 bases, with 11 bases between. The CDR3 contains 14 residues. Written as DNA, the CDR3 is TGTGCCAGTAGTATTTCTGCCAGAAACAATGAGCAGTTCTTC. It codes for CASSISARNNEQFF.

The chain uses TRBV28 and TRBJ2-7; maybe TRBD2 (6 bases). The V gene lost 5 bases and the J gene lost 2 bases, with 13 bases spanning the gap. Looked up from germline, CDR1 is MDHEN and CDR2 is SYDVKM. There are 14 residues in the CDR3. The CDR3 nucleotides read TGTGCCAGCAGTGCAGGGACTCTCGCCTACGAGCAGTACGTC. It codes for CASSAGTLAYEQYV.

In this sample, this clone turned up once. The chain links TRBV2 to TRBJ1-6; 7 nucleotides line up with TRBD1. The J segment lost 5 bases and the V segment lost 6 bases, leaving 10 bases of the junction unmatched. Germline assignment: CDR1 SNHLY and CDR2 FYNNEI. CDR3 length: 16 residues. The CDR3 DNA sequence: TGTGCCAGCAGCGGATCGGGACAGCGGGATAATTCACCCCTCCACTTT. Translated, it gives CASSGSGQRDNSPLHF.

This clone was observed a handful of times. The chain uses TRBV7-2 and TRBJ1-6; D uncertain. V shed 5 bases and J shed 10 bases, with 12 bases lying between them. The CDR3 consists of 13 residues. Looked up from germline, CDR1 is SGHTA and CDR2 is FQGNSA. CDR3 sequence (DNA): TGTGCCAGCAGCCCCCCCATAAAGTCACCCCTCCACTTT. Translated: CASSPPIKSPLHF.